This T cell receptor (beta chain) was identified during a study of a mutant IDH1 vaccine in newly diagnosed glioma (dated by TCRdb to 2020 to 2022). With regard to the full study: In the chemotherapy-containing groups, vaccination started alongside temozolomide cycles, whereas in patients who had radiotherapy alone it started 4-6 weeks after radiotherapy. Visit V12 was the week-35 safety follow-up and visit V13 was the week-47 end of study. For exploratory analyses, about two dozen treated patients had longitudinal TCRB deep sequencing done wherever samples were available. Six visits were used for peripheral blood collection: V03 (baseline), V05, V07, V10, V12 and V13. The roughly 30 treated patients were 62.5% male and about 38% female, with a mean age of about 38 years. Prior to enrollment, patients had been given standard therapy consisting of radiotherapy alone, temozolomide alone, or radiochemotherapy with temozolomide, with the combination given to most patients. What the work shows at the level of the full study, not this receptor alone: Availability determined which PBMC samples were chosen for TCRB deep sequencing. It was noted by the authors that analyses of patient blood samples could not be reproduced owing to sample limitations. Pseudoprogression seemed to be unrelated to changes in the top peripheral T cell clonotypes found by TCRB sequencing. Vaccine-induced immune responses across multiple MHC alleles were detected in 93.3% of patients.

Its CDR3 holds 15 amino acids, cysteine through phenylalanine. The CDR3 DNA has 45 bases and is translated from base 1. V is pared back by 7 bases and J by 2 bases, with 16 bases lying between the germline termini. From the germline V gene, CDR1 is SGHVS and CDR2 is FQNEAQ. The method behind the library was the immunoSEQ multiplex PCR assay. Following the manufacturer's protocol, the hsTCRB Kit was used to amplify rearranged TCR beta chain sequences. Sequencing of TCRB libraries was carried out on an Illumina MiSeq. The study's own analysis went as follows. The kit vendor's proprietary platform handled demultiplexing, trimming and gene mapping. TCRdb limited this immuneACCESS table to in-frame rearrangements with V and J called. A share of clones is missing; checked studies link under half to unresolved V genes, and the rest is unexplained. D and trimming come from the DNA, and the V and J calls and clone size come from that table. A total of 50,000 to 70,000 clones appear in this sample, around 74% of them only once. Over 4% of the sample belongs to the ten largest clones.

The time point label on this specimen signifies: week 35, safety follow-up. Every vaccine dose consisted of 300 ug of a 20-mer mutant IDH1 peptide in Montanide, administered subcutaneously together with topical imiquimod. Across visits V03 through V10, patients got a total of eight vaccinations, given in weeks 1, 3, 5, 7, 11, 15, 19 and 23. All donors had newly diagnosed IDH1-mutant astrocytomas of WHO grade 3 or 4 that showed loss of nuclear ATRX. The samples were drawn from NOA16, a multicentre, single-arm, open-label phase I trial in Germany that tested a mutant IDH1 peptide vaccine in humans for the first time. Genomic DNA for TCRB sequencing was extracted from EDTA blood using the DNeasy Blood and Tissue Kit. On this clone itself: Its antigen remains undetermined. It has no much larger one-base neighbor in the sample; base qualities were not kept.

Here the sequenced sample was PBMCs, taken from a glioma patient whose treatment included an IDH1 peptide vaccine. This sequence was found in a man in his fifties with glioma. The chain couples TRBV7-8 to TRBJ2-3; no D gene is confidently identified. The nucleotide sequence reads as follows: TGTGCCAGCATCCCCGGCCGGCTTTACACAGATACGCAGTATTTT. Protein translation: CASIPGRLYTDTQYF.